A selection of T cell receptor beta chains follows, all from one sample in a study of blood T cell repertoires in COVID-19. TCRdb's table, derived via immunoSEQ multiplex PCR, lists solely in-frame clones and lacks some. The table has over 130,000 clones, 88% seen once. Material for sequencing was peripheral blood. The receptors shown here come from a man in his sixties with active or convalescent COVID-19. Each CDR3 is given with its conserved first and last residue. Fields, in order: V gene, J gene, clone size, D gene, CDR3 DNA, CDR3 protein. D genes are given only for firm matches. Only some rows state a clone size, as once, few, many or a class for expanded clones.

V gene: TRBV10-1
J gene: TRBJ2-3
clone size: NA
D gene: NA
CDR3 DNA: TGCGCCAGCAGTGATCCGGGGGATACGCAGTATTTT
CDR3 protein: CASSDPGDTQYF

V gene: TRBV6-5
J gene: TRBJ1-5
clone size: NA
D gene: NA
CDR3 DNA: TGTGCCAGCAAACGGACAGACTATAGCAATCAGCCCCAGCATTTT
CDR3 protein: CASKRTDYSNQPQHF

V gene: TRBV18
J gene: TRBJ1-6
clone size: NA
D gene: TRBD1
CDR3 DNA: TGTGCCAGCTCACGCGGGACAGGGGGCAATTCACCCCTCCACTTT
CDR3 protein: CASSRGTGGNSPLHF

V gene: TRBV12-3/TRBV12-4
J gene: TRBJ2-3
clone size: many
D gene: NA
CDR3 DNA: TGTGCCAGCAGTTTGAGGAGGCAGGCGCAGTATTTT
CDR3 protein: CASSLRRQAQYF

V gene: TRBV24-1
J gene: TRBJ2-2
clone size: NA
D gene: NA
CDR3 DNA: TGTGCCACCAGTGCGGGGGAGAACACCGGGGAGCTGTTTTTT
CDR3 protein: CATSAGENTGELFF

V gene: TRBV5-8
J gene: TRBJ1-3
clone size: NA
D gene: NA
CDR3 DNA: TGTGCCAGCAGCGGCAAGAGGAACACCATATATTTT
CDR3 protein: CASSGKRNTIYF

V gene: TRBV6-5
J gene: TRBJ1-1
clone size: NA
D gene: TRBD1
CDR3 DNA: TGTGCCAGCAGTCCCGGGGACAGGGAAAAAGCTTTCTTT
CDR3 protein: CASSPGDREKAFF

V gene: TRBV27
J gene: TRBJ2-7
clone size: NA
D gene: TRBD1
CDR3 DNA: TGTGCCAGCAGGACAGGGGGAGGCTACGAGCAGTACTTC
CDR3 protein: CASRTGGGYEQYF

V gene: TRBV28
J gene: TRBJ2-6
clone size: NA
D gene: NA
CDR3 DNA: TGTGCCAGCAGGCCCGGAGGCTCTGGGGCCAACGTCCTGACTTTC
CDR3 protein: CASRPGGSGANVLTF

V gene: TRBV13
J gene: TRBJ2-3
clone size: NA
D gene: NA
CDR3 DNA: TGTGCCAGCAGCTTAGCGGAGCGCGGGGCAGATACGCAGTATTTT
CDR3 protein: CASSLAERGADTQYF

V gene: TRBV9
J gene: TRBJ2-1
clone size: once
D gene: NA
CDR3 DNA: TGTGCCAGCAGCGATCCCTTGACGGGAGATTCCTACAATGAGCAGTTCTTC
CDR3 protein: CASSDPLTGDSYNEQFF

V gene: TRBV6-5
J gene: TRBJ2-7
clone size: NA
D gene: TRBD1
CDR3 DNA: TGTGCCAGCATAAAGACAGGGGGTGGGAACGAGCAGTACTTC
CDR3 protein: CASIKTGGGNEQYF

V gene: TRBV5-6
J gene: TRBJ1-1
clone size: NA
D gene: NA
CDR3 DNA: TGTGCCAGCAGCAGGGGGTGGGGCCCAGGTACTGAAGCTTTCTTT
CDR3 protein: CASSRGWGPGTEAFF

V gene: TRBV19
J gene: TRBJ2-7
clone size: NA
D gene: TRBD1
CDR3 DNA: TGTGCCAGTAGCCAAGACCGGGACAGGGGGCCCGAGCAGTACTTC
CDR3 protein: CASSQDRDRGPEQYF

V gene: TRBV7-9
J gene: TRBJ2-1
clone size: NA
D gene: NA
CDR3 DNA: TGTGCCAGCAGCACTACAGGACGAGAGCAGTTCTTC
CDR3 protein: CASSTTGREQFF

V gene: TRBV2
J gene: TRBJ1-3
clone size: NA
D gene: NA
CDR3 DNA: TGTGCCAGCAGTGTCTCCAGGACTGGAAACACCATATATTTT
CDR3 protein: CASSVSRTGNTIYF

V gene: TRBV19
J gene: TRBJ2-5
clone size: NA
D gene: TRBD2
CDR3 DNA: TGTGCCAGTAGTATAGGCGGTAGCGGGAGTGCGGAGACCCAGTACTTC
CDR3 protein: CASSIGGSGSAETQYF

V gene: TRBV5-1
J gene: TRBJ1-1
clone size: NA
D gene: NA
CDR3 DNA: TGCGCCAGCAGCTCGGGAGGGACGGCGAACACTGAAGCTTTCTTT
CDR3 protein: CASSSGGTANTEAFF

V gene: TRBV19
J gene: TRBJ1-2
clone size: NA
D gene: NA
CDR3 DNA: TGTGCCAGTAGGGCCTTCCCGAACTATGGCTACACCTTC
CDR3 protein: CASRAFPNYGYTF

V gene: TRBV5-4
J gene: TRBJ2-5
clone size: NA
D gene: TRBD2
CDR3 DNA: TGTGCCAGCAGACCCGGGACTAGTACCGAGACCCAGTACTTC
CDR3 protein: CASRPGTSTETQYF

V gene: TRBV11-2
J gene: TRBJ2-1
clone size: NA
D gene: NA
CDR3 DNA: TGTGCCAGCAGCCTCTACAGGGAAGGCAATGAGCAGTTCTTC
CDR3 protein: CASSLYREGNEQFF

V gene: TRBV3-1/TRBV3-2
J gene: TRBJ2-7
clone size: NA
D gene: TRBD2
CDR3 DNA: TGTGCCAGCAGCCTCTTTAGGACTAGCGGGAGGACCACCTACGAGCAGTACTTC
CDR3 protein: CASSLFRTSGRTTYEQYF

V gene: TRBV11-2
J gene: TRBJ2-7
clone size: NA
D gene: NA
CDR3 DNA: TGTGCCAGCAGCCTTGGTGTCAGGCAGTACTTC
CDR3 protein: CASSLGVRQYF

V gene: TRBV5-1
J gene: TRBJ2-1
clone size: NA
D gene: TRBD2
CDR3 DNA: TGCGCCAGCAGCTTGGGGAAACTAGCGGGAGGGCCCCATAGCTCCTACAATGAGCAGTTCTTC
CDR3 protein: CASSLGKLAGGPHSSYNEQFF